Listed here are 21 T cell receptor beta chains from one sample, sequenced in a study of OX40 agonist ivuxolimab in advanced cancers. The method was the immunoSEQ multiplex PCR assay. TCRdb re-hosts the immuneACCESS table, in-frame sequences only. Its copies lack some clones; in the studies checked, an unresolved V gene accounts for under half of them, and the cause for the rest is not known. Within this sample are tens of thousands of clones, with 65% to 90% of them counted one time only. Of the sample, about 1% falls within the top ten clones. Source: CD4+ or CD8+ T cells sorted from blood, taken in a trial of the OX40 agonist ivuxolimab. Receptor source: an adult with an advanced solid tumor such as melanoma, head and neck, liver or kidney cancer.

This chain connects TRBV18 to TRBJ1-1; 9 nucleotides line up with TRBD1. V was pared by 2 bases and J by 7 bases, with 5 bases of the junction left unmatched. CDR1 and CDR2 (germline): KGHSH, LQKENI. There are 14 residues in the CDR3. The CDR3, as DNA: TGTGCCAGCTCACCAAGACAGGGGGGTAGTGAAGCTTTCTTT. Protein sequence: CASSPRQGGSEAFF.

The chain combines TRBV2 with TRBJ2-5, with 7 bases that match TRBD1. J was trimmed by 13 bases and V by 2 bases; bases with no gene match: 13. The CDR3 extends over 14 amino acids. Germline CDR1 SNHLY, CDR2 FYNNEI. CDR3 region: CASSEMGDSLLRYF. For the CDR3, the DNA is TGTGCCAGCAGTGAAATGGGGGACAGCCTTCTCAGGTACTTC.

This chain links TRBV10-3 with TRBJ2-3; maybe TRBD1 (6 bases). CDR1 is ENHRY and CDR2 is SYGVKD in the germline V gene. V dropped 6 bases and J dropped 2 bases, with 18 bases sitting between them. The CDR3 covers 16 residues. The CDR3 spells CAIRGPGEHTTDTQYF. The CDR3, as DNA: TGTGCCATCAGGGGGCCAGGGGAACACACCACAGATACGCAGTATTTT.

The V call is TRBV19, the J call TRBJ1-4; no definite D call. Trimming removed 5 bases from V and 5 bases from J, with 12 bases in between. The CDR3 length is 14 residues. Germline lookup yields CDR1 LNHDA and CDR2 SQIVND (reference sequence). CDR3 loop: CASSARASNEKLFF. The CDR3 nucleotides are TGTGCCAGTAGTGCCCGGGCCTCAAATGAAAAACTGTTTTTT.

The gene calls are TRBV18 and TRBJ1-3, with a weak D call TRBD1 (6 bases). In germline, CDR1 is KGHSH, CDR2 LQKENI. The CDR3 extends over 15 amino acids. Trimming cost V 6 bases and J 0 bases, with 12 bases left between them. The CDR3 nucleotides are TGTGCCAGCTCGACGCAGGGGATCTCTGGAAACACCATATATTTT. Encoded protein: CASSTQGISGNTIYF.

The J gene is TRBJ2-2, the V gene TRBV18, with 8 nucleotides matching TRBD1. V lost 2 bases to trimming and J lost 3 bases; unmatched junction nucleotides: 11. CDR3 length equals 18 residues. CDR1 is KGHSH, CDR2 LQKENI, per germline. As DNA, the CDR3 is TGTGCCAGCTCACCAGTCTCAGGGGGCAACGTTGACACCGGGGAGCTGTTTTTT. Its translation: CASSPVSGGNVDTGELFF.

The genes are TRBV4-2 and TRBJ1-1; D not certain. The CDR3 is 13 residues long. The V end was cut by 0 bases, the J end by 7 bases, with 9 bases between. CDR1 is LGHNA, CDR2 YNFKEQ, per germline. The CDR3 DNA reads as TGTGCCAGCAGCCAAGAGGGCGTGAATGAAGCTTTCTTT. Protein product: CASSQEGVNEAFF.

The chain carries TRBV11-2 and TRBJ2-5, with 7 bases matching TRBD2. The CDR3 has 16 residues. V gave up 0 bases and J gave up 5 bases; unmatched junction bases: 9. Germline lookup yields CDR1 SGHAT and CDR2 FQNNGV. CDR3 DNA sequence: TGTGCCAGCAGCTTAGACCCGACTAGCCCCAGGGAGACCCAGTACTTC. Translation gives CASSLDPTSPRETQYF.

This clone has just one count. The V and J genes are TRBV4-3 and TRBJ2-6; D is perhaps TRBD2 (5 bases). Germline-derived CDR1 and CDR2 are LGHNA and YSLEER. V was trimmed by 1 base and J by 2 bases, leaving 6 bases between them. The length of the CDR3 is 15 residues. In DNA form, the CDR3 reads TGCGCCAGCAGCCAAGCCGGGGCTGGGGCCAACGTCCTGACTTTC. Encoded protein: CASSQAGAGANVLTF.

The V call is TRBV19, the J call TRBJ2-5; 8 bases match TRBD1. Matching the DNA end better, TRBJ2-7 makes the J call doubtful. The CDR3 loop spans 13 amino acids. Germline values: CDR1 LNHDA, CDR2 SQIVND (reference sequence). Here the CDR3 reads CAMVGTGYYEQYF. CDR3 bases: TGTGCTATGGTCGGGACAGGCTATTACGAGCAGTACTTC.

The rearrangement uses TRBV7-2 and TRBJ2-2, with 7 bases identical to TRBD1. V trimming: 3 bases; J trimming: 4 bases; junction bases outside the gene matches: 2. The V gene's germline CDR1 is SGHTA and CDR2 FQGNSA. The CDR3 loop spans 14 amino acids. This CDR3 is CASSLTGTTGELFF. The CDR3 DNA reads as TGTGCCAGCAGCTTGACAGGGACCACCGGGGAGCTGTTTTTT. Using reference TRBV7-2 and TRBJ2-2 for the parts outside the CDR3, the full variable domain is GAGVSQSPSNKVTEKGKDVELRCDPISGHTALYWYRQSLGQGLEFLIYFQGNSAPDKSGLPSDRFSAERTGGSVSTLTIQRTQQEDSAVYLCASSLTGTTGELFFGEGSRLTVL.

This chain links TRBV12-5 with TRBJ2-3; D might be TRBD1 (6 bases). Germline V CDR1 and CDR2: LGHNT, FRNRAP. V shed 0 bases and J shed 6 bases, with 13 bases lying between them. The CDR3 totals 15 residues. The CDR3, as DNA: TGTGCTAGTGGTTTGGTACAGGGTTTCCACGATACGCAGTATTTT. Translated: CASGLVQGFHDTQYF.

The chain employs TRBV11-3 and TRBJ2-1; D gene unclear. This CDR3 comprises 14 residues. Germline lookup yields CDR1 SGHNT and CDR2 YENEEA. Trimming stripped 3 bases from V and 1 base from J, with 7 bases between. CDR3 nucleotide sequence: TGTGCCAGCAGCTTGGGCAGGTCCTACAATGAGCAGTTCTTC. This encodes CASSLGRSYNEQFF.

The genes are TRBV7-2 and TRBJ2-7, with D tentatively TRBD2 (5 bases). This CDR3 spans 14 amino acids. The germline V and J ends were trimmed by 1 base and 0 bases, with 7 bases remaining between them. Germline assignment: CDR1 SGHTA and CDR2 FQGNSA. This CDR3 is CASSLGLSSYEQYF. In DNA, the CDR3 is TGTGCCAGCAGCTTAGGACTAAGCTCCTACGAGCAGTACTTC.

J is TRBJ2-1 and V is TRBV10-1; possible D gene TRBD1, 6 bases. This CDR3 has 16 residues. V shed 4 bases and J shed 8 bases, with 21 bases lying between them. In germline, CDR1 is WNHNN, CDR2 SYGVQD (reference sequence). The CDR3 here is CASSAVQGTVRHEQFF. The CDR3 DNA is TGCGCCAGCAGTGCGGTACAGGGAACTGTCCGCCATGAGCAGTTCTTC.

The chain is built from TRBV5-1 and TRBJ1-2; 10 nucleotides line up with TRBD1. CDR1 SGHRS and CDR2 YFSETQ come from the germline V gene. V shed 5 bases and J 5 bases; nucleotides not matched to a gene: 3. The CDR3 is 13 residues long. The CDR3 bases are TGCGCCAGCAGGTCGGGACAGGGGTATGGCTACACCTTC. Encoded protein: CASRSGQGYGYTF.

This clone was counted a few times. The V call is TRBV6-1, the J call TRBJ1-2, with D perhaps matching TRBD1 (5 bases). The CDR3 runs to 18 residues. Germline CDR1 reads MNHNS; CDR2 reads SASEGT. Deletions cut 2 bases from V and 7 bases from J, with 26 bases between. CDR3 nucleotide sequence: TGTGCCAGCAGTGAAAAGGCAGGGAGACCAACTCTTTTTAGTGGCTACACCTTC. It translates to CASSEKAGRPTLFSGYTF.

The V gene is TRBV6-5, the J gene TRBJ1-2; 7 nucleotides align to TRBD1. In germline, CDR1 is MNHEY, CDR2 SVGAGI. The junction had 5 bases not matched to a gene; V was cut back by 10 bases and J by 3 bases. This CDR3 region has 12 residues. The DNA for the CDR3 is TGTGCCATTAAAGGGACAGACTATGGCTACACCTTC. Translation gives CAIKGTDYGYTF.

This clone was found once. This chain uses TRBV9 with TRBJ1-2; D not resolved. Germline CDR1 is SGDLS and CDR2 is YYNGEE. Trimming took 0 bases from V and 0 from J, leaving 6 bases between them. This CDR3 has 14 amino acids. In nucleotides, the CDR3 is TGTGCCAGCAGCGTAGCAACCGCTAACTATGGCTACACCTTC. This sequence encodes CASSVATANYGYTF.

This rearrangement joins TRBV5-4 to TRBJ2-1, with 7 bases fitting TRBD2. This CDR3 contains 16 residues. The V segment lost 1 base and the J segment 1 base; nucleotides outside the gene matches: 5. Per the germline V gene, CDR1 is SGHNT and CDR2 is YYREEE (reference sequence). CDR3 in amino acids: CASSLRAGVSYNEQFF. CDR3 DNA sequence: TGTGCCAGCAGCTTGCGGGCGGGGGTGTCCTACAATGAGCAGTTCTTC.

The genes are TRBV5-8 and TRBJ1-3; D gene uncertain. Germline V gene sequence: CDR1 SGHTS, CDR2 YDEGEE. The length of the CDR3 is 16 residues. The V end lost 2 bases, the J end lost 0 bases, and 12 bases lay between the germline ends. CDR3 nucleotides: TGTGCCAGCAGCTTACCCTCCAGTTACTCTGGAAACACCATATATTTT. Translating gives CASSLPSSYSGNTIYF.